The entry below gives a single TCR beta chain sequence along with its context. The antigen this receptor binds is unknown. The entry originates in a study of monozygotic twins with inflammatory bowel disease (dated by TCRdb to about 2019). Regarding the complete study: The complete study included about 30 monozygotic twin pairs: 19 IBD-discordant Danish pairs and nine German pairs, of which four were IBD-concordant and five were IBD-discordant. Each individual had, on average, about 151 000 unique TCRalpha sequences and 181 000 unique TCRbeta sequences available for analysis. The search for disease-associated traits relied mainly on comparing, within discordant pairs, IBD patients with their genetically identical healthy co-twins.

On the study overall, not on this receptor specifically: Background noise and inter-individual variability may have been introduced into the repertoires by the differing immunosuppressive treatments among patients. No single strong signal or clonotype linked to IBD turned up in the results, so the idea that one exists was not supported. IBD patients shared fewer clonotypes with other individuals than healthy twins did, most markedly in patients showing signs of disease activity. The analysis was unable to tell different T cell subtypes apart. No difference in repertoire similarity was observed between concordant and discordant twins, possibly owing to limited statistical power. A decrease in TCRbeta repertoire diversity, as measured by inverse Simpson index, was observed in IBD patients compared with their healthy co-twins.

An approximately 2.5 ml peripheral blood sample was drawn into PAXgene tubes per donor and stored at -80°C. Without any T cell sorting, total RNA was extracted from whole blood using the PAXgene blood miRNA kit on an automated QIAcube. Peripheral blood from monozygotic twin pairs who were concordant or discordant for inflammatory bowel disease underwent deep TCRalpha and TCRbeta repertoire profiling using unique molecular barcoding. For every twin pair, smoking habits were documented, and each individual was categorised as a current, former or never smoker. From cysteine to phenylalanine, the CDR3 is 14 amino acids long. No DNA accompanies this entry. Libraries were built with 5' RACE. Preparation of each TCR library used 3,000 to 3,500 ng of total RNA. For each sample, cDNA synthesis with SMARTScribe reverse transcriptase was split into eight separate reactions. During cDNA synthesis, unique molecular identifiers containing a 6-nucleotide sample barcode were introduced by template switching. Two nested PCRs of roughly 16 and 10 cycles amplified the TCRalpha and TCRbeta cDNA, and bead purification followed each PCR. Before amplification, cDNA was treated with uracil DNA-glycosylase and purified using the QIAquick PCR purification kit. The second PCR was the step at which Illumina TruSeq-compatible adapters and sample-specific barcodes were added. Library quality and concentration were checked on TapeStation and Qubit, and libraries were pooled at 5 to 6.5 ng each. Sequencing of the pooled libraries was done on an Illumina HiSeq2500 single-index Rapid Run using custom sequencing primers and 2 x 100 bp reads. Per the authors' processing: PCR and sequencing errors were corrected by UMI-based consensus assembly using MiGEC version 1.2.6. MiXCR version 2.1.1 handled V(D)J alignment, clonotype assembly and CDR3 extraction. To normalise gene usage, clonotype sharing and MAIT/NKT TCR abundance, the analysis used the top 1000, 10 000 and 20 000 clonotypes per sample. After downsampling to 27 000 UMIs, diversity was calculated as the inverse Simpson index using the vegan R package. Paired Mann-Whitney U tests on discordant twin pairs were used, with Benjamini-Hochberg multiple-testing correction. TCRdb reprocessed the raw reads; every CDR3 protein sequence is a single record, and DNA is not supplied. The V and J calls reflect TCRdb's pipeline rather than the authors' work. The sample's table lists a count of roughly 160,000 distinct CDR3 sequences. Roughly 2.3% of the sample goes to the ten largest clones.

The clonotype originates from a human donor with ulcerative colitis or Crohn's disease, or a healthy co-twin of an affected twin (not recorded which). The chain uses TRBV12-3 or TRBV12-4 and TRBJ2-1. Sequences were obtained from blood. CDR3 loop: CASSFDSSYNEQFF.